This passage covers 9 T cell receptor beta chains from one sample sequenced in a study of T-cell reconstitution after alpha-beta-depleted transplantation in children. Unique molecular identifiers were incorporated when the TCRbeta library was constructed. One entry per CDR3 protein results from TCRdb running MiXCR on the PCR reads. The sample yields around 370,000 distinct CDR3 sequences, about 9.3% seen once. The specimen comprised PBMCs from the stem cell graft donor, sampled from the stem cell graft. The receptors shown here come from a human donor who donated a stem cell graft to a child with acute lymphoblastic leukemia.

J is TRBJ1-5 and V is TRBV18; D is ambiguous. Trimming pared 3 bases from V and 0 bases from J, leaving 6 bases between. The CDR3 is 14 residues long. CDR1 is KGHSH, CDR2 LQKENI, per germline. CDR3 in DNA: TGTGCCAGCTCACCGGATGCTAGCAATCAGCCCCAGCATTTT. Translated: CASSPDASNQPQHF. Together with reference TRBV18 and TRBJ1-5, the CDR3 gives the full variable domain: NAGVMQNPRHLVRRRGQEARLRCSPMKGHSHVYWYRQLPEEGLKFMVYLQKENIIDESGMPKERFSAEFPKEGPSILRIQQVVRGDSAAYFCASSPDASNQPQHFGDGTRLSIL.

The chain uses TRBV5-1 and TRBJ2-7; D is possibly TRBD1 (6 bases). V gave up 0 bases and J gave up 2 bases, with 15 bases separating them. The CDR3 totals 16 residues. Germline assignment: CDR1 SGHRS and CDR2 YFSETQ. In nucleotides, the CDR3 is TGCGCCAGCAGCTTGGAGAGGGGGATTGATACCTACGAGCAGTACTTC. Translating it yields CASSLERGIDTYEQYF.

This clonotype was counted ten times or more. The gene calls are TRBV5-1 and TRBJ2-5; maybe TRBD2 (6 bases). Germline values: CDR1 SGHRS, CDR2 YFSETQ. The CDR3 totals 14 residues. Trimming pared 4 bases from V and 1 base from J, leaving 11 bases between. The CDR3 DNA sequence: TGCGCCAGCAGCCCAAAGACTAGCCAAGAGACCCAGTACTTC. Protein sequence: CASSPKTSQETQYF.

This chain joins TRBV4-1 and TRBJ2-5; TRBD2 is a possible D gene (7 bases). CDR3 length: 14 amino acids. Deletions cut 3 bases from V and 4 bases from J, with 12 bases between. CDR1 and CDR2 (germline): MGHRA, YSYEKL. The CDR3 nucleotides are TGCGCCAGCAGCCACGGGGGGCGGGGAGAGACCCAGTACTTC. It specifies CASSHGGRGETQYF.

The chain has TRBV7-9 and TRBJ2-7, with a tentative D call TRBD1 (6 bases). CDR1 is SEHNR and CDR2 is FQNEAQ in the germline V gene (reference sequence). This CDR3 comprises 15 residues. Trimming took off 0 bases at V and 4 bases at J, with 13 bases between the two ends. CDR3 sequence reads: CASSLAYGQRYEQYF. The CDR3 DNA reads TGTGCCAGCAGCTTAGCTTATGGACAGAGGTACGAGCAGTACTTC.

This clonotype was seen a handful of times. The chain recombines TRBV20-1 with TRBJ2-7; possibly TRBD1 or TRBD2 for D (6 bases each). This CDR3 spans 14 amino acids. V lost 0 bases and J 1 base, leaving 10 bases between the germline ends. The germline CDR1 and CDR2 sequences are DFQATT and SNEGSKA (reference sequence). CDR3 nucleotide sequence: TGCAGTGCTAGAGATCAGGGGAGGTCCTACGAGCAGTACTTC. This encodes CSARDQGRSYEQYF.

Only a few counts were recorded for this clonotype. The V gene is TRBV6-5, the J gene TRBJ2-1; 11 nucleotides line up with TRBD2. V gave up 6 bases and J gave up 6 bases; unmatched junction bases: 4. The CDR3 is made up of 14 amino acids. CDR1 is MNHEY and CDR2 is SVGAGI in the germline V gene. CDR3 in amino acids: CASSLAGGVNEQFF. The CDR3 nucleotides read TGTGCCAGCAGCCTAGCGGGAGGTGTCAATGAGCAGTTCTTC.

There are many counts of this clonotype. The chain joins TRBV9 to TRBJ1-4, with no clear D. Trimming took 3 bases from V and 7 from J, leaving 7 bases between them. The CDR3 is 12 amino acids. The germline CDR1 and CDR2 sequences are SGDLS and YYNGEE. In DNA form, the CDR3 reads TGTGCCAGCAGCGCGCCCGGTGAAAAACTGTTTTTT. This encodes CASSAPGEKLFF.

This clonotype was seen a handful of times. V and J are TRBV12-3 or TRBV12-4 and TRBJ2-7; 10 bases match TRBD2. Trimming at V came to 3 bases and at J to 0 bases, leaving 5 bases not matched to a gene. The CDR3 has 16 amino acids. CDR3 bases: TGTGCCAGCAGTTTTTCCGGACTAGCGGCCTCCTACGAGCAGTACTTC. This translates into CASSFSGLAASYEQYF.